This TCR beta chain was captured in a study of immune evolution from preneoplasia to lung adenocarcinoma. Study as a whole: HLA loss of heterozygosity: less than 9% AIS, about 14% MIA, about 35% ADC, none AAH. Study outcomes and limitations: Later-stage lesions seemingly showed higher T cell density and diversity than normal lung.

Note on this clone: No antigen is known for it.

This CDR3 is 16 amino acids long. The germline V gene has CDR1 MGHRA and CDR2 YSYEKL. Trimming removed 1 base from V and 2 bases from J, with 12 bases in between. TCRdb's copy holds only in-frame clones and misses some; the assay was immunoSEQ multiplex PCR. The table shows over 30,000 clones, with under 85% occurring only once. V gene TRBV4-1 combines with J gene TRBJ2-1; D not resolved. Sequenced material: FFPE invasive lung adenocarcinoma tissue. This clonotype was obtained from a person in their sixties with lung adenocarcinoma. CDR3 DNA: TGCGCCAGCAGCCAAGGGGCTCCACCCCCCTACAATGAGCAGTTCTTC. Translating gives CASSQGAPPPYNEQFF.